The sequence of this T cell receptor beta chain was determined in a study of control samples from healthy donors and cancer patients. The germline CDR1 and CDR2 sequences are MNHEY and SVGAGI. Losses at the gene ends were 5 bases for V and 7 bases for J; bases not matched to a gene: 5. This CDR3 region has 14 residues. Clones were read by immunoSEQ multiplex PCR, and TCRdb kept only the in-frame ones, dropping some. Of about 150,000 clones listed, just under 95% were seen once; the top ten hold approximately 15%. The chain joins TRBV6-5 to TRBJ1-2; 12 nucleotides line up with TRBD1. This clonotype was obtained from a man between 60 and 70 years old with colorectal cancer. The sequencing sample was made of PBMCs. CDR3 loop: CASSPSGQGAGYTF. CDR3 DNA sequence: TGTGCCAGCAGTCCCTCGGGACAGGGGGCTGGCTACACCTTC.